The clone carrying this T cell receptor beta chain was seen a handful of times. Germline CDR1 SEHNR, CDR2 FQNEAQ (reference sequence). The CDR3 is made up of 14 amino acids. With V trimmed by 5 bases and J by 7 bases, 9 bases remained unmatched. Each CDR3 protein is one row after TCRdb ran MiXCR on the 5' RACE reads. The table shows hundreds of thousands of distinct CDR3 sequences, with approximately 13% occurring only once. The sample originates from a study of T cells after yellow fever vaccination. This chain uses TRBV7-9 with TRBJ1-1; the match to TRBD1 covers 8 bases. Sequenced material: PBMCs, taken on the day of the yellow fever booster vaccination. This receptor was identified in a man aged 25 to 40 who received the YFV17D yellow fever vaccine. CDR3 in DNA: TGTGCCAGCAGCCCCAGGGGGCACGTTATTGAAGCTTTCTTT. Its translation is CASSPRGHVIEAFF.